A single sample gave rise to the 5 T cell receptor beta chains below, sequenced in a study of blood T cell repertoires in COVID-19. Method: immunoSEQ multiplex PCR; TCRdb's copy keeps in-frame clones and lacks some. The repertoire holds about 55,000 clones, with 90% as singletons. Sequencing was performed on peripheral blood. The receptors were sampled from a man between 40 and 49 years old with acute or convalescent COVID-19.

The chain has TRBV6-5 and TRBJ2-2; TRBD2 aligns across 7 bases. Germline loops: CDR1 MNHEY, CDR2 SVGAGI. The trim removed 6 bases at V and 7 bases at J, leaving 8 bases unmatched. CDR3 length equals 14 residues. In DNA, the CDR3 is TGTGCCAGCAGAACCGGGACTACAAGCGGGGAGCTGTTTTTT. Translating it yields CASRTGTTSGELFF.

The V call is TRBV7-2, the J call TRBJ2-1; D is undetermined. V lost 0 bases, J lost 10 bases, and 7 bases lay in between. This CDR3 has 12 amino acids. The V gene's germline CDR1 is SGHTA and CDR2 FQGNSA. The CDR3 DNA is TGTGCCAGCAGCTTAGCGAACTTAGAGCAGTTCTTC. Encoded protein: CASSLANLEQFF.

The V and J genes are TRBV5-6 and TRBJ2-1; D is undetermined. Germline CDR1 reads SGHDT; CDR2 reads YYEEEE. Trimming took off 3 bases at V and 7 bases at J, with 14 bases between the two ends. This CDR3 is built from 14 residues. The CDR3 nucleotides are TGTGCCAGCAGCTACTTCCAGGTGGCTAATGAGCAGTTCTTC. This sequence encodes CASSYFQVANEQFF.

A single count supports this clone. The V and J genes are TRBV6-1 and TRBJ2-5; TRBD2 matches 16 bases. The junction had 16 bases not matched to a gene; V was cut back by 4 bases and J by 5 bases. CDR1 MNHNS and CDR2 SASEGT come from the germline V gene. The CDR3 runs 20 residues. The DNA for the CDR3 is TGTGCCAGCAGTGGGAGGTCCCCCGGGACTAGCGGGAGGGCGCGGGAGACCCAGTACTTC. The encoded protein is CASSGRSPGTSGRARETQYF.

Points on this clone: Other DNA sequences of this sample code for an identical CDR3. This chain links TRBV30 with TRBJ1-5; D is unclear. Trimming removed 1 base from V and 7 bases from J, with 11 bases in between. Germline CDR1 GTSNPN, CDR2 SVGIG (reference sequence). The CDR3 runs to 13 residues. CDR3 sequence reads: CAWSGTGGQPQHF. The CDR3 DNA follows: TGTGCCTGGAGTGGGACGGGAGGACAGCCCCAGCATTTT.